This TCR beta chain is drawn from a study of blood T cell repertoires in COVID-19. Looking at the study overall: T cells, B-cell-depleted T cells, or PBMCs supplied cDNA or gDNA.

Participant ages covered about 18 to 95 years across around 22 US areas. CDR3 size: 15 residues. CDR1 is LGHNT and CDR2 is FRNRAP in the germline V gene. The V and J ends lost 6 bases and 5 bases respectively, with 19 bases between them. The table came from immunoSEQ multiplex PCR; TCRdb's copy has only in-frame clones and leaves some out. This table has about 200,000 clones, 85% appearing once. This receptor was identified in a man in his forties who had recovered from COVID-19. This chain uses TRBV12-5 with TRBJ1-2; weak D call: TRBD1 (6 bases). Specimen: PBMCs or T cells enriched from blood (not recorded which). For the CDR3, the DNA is TGTGCTAGTGGAGCCGACATAAGGGGGTCGTATGGCTACACCTTC. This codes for CASGADIRGSYGYTF.